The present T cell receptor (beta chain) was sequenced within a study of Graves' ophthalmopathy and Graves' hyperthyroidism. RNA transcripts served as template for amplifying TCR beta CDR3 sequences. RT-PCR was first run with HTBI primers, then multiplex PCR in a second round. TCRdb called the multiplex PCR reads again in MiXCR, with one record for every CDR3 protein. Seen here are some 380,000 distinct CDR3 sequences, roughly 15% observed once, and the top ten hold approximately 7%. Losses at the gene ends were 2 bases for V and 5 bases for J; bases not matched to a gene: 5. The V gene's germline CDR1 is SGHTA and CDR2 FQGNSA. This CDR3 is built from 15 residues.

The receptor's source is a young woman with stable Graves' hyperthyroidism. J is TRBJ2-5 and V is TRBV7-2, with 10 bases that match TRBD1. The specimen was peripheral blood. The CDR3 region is CASSLRGQGFETQYF. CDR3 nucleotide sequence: TGTGCCAGCAGCTTAAGGGGACAGGGGTTCGAGACCCAGTACTTC. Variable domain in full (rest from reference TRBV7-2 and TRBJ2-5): GAGVSQSPSNKVTEKGKDVELRCDPISGHTALYWYRQSLGQGLEFLIYFQGNSAPDKSGLPSDRFSAERTGGSVSTLTIQRTQQEDSAVYLCASSLRGQGFETQYFGPGTRLLVL.